The sequence of this T cell receptor beta chain was determined in a study of regulatory T cells in long-lasting Graves disease. Time point of the sample: newly diagnosed GD, antithyroid drugs for less than 3 months. Construction of the TCR library relied on RNA isolated from PBMCs. This clonotype was counted many times. V lost 5 bases to trimming and J lost 3 bases; unmatched junction nucleotides: 7. The CDR3 spans 14 residues. Germline lookup yields CDR1 SGHTA and CDR2 FQGNSA. In building TCR beta libraries, iRepertoire HTBI primers were used together with Arm-PCR of CDR3 regions. TCRdb used MiXCR to reprocess the multiplex PCR reads, holding one entry per CDR3 protein. Among a few hundred thousand distinct CDR3 sequences listed, approximately 12% were seen once. This sample was also put to use in a study of T cells in Graves' hyperthyroidism and ophthalmopathy. That report adds: First-round RT-PCR with HTBI primers amplified the TCR CDR3 region. Model-based prediction identified ophthalmopathy a median approximately 6 months prior to its onset.

The chain couples TRBV7-2 to TRBJ2-7, with TRBD2 matching over 7 bases. This receptor was obtained from a man aged 30 to 39 with Graves disease. Material: peripheral blood mononuclear cells (PBMCs), obtained at new diagnosis, from a patient treated with antithyroid drugs. The CDR3 sequence: CASSPPAGRYEQYF. CDR3 sequence (DNA): TGTGCCAGCAGCCCCCCAGCGGGACGCTACGAGCAGTACTTC. Full variable domain (remainder filled in from reference TRBV7-2 and TRBJ2-7): GAGVSQSPSNKVTEKGKDVELRCDPISGHTALYWYRQSLGQGLEFLIYFQGNSAPDKSGLPSDRFSAERTGGSVSTLTIQRTQQEDSAVYLCASSPPAGRYEQYFGPGTRLTVT.